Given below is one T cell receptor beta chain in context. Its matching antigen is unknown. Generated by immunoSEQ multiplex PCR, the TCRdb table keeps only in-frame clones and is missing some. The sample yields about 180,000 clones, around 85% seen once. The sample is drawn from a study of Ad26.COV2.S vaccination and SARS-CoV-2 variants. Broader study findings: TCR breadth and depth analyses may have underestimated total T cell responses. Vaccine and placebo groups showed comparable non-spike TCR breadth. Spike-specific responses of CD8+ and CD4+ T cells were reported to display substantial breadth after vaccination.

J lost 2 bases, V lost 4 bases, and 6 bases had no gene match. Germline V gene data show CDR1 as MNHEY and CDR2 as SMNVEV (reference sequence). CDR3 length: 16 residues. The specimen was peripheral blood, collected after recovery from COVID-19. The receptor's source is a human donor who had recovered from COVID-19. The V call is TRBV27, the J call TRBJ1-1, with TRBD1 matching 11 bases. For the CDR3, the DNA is TGTGCCAGCAGTTGGACAGGGGGCGCGACTAACACTGAAGCTTTCTTT. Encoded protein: CASSWTGGATNTEAFF.